This TCR beta chain was captured in a study of T cell repertoires in cytomegalovirus infection. The overall study: Well-studied HLA-B-restricted epitopes and recently identified HLA-C-restricted epitopes of CMV were both used in the study. Indications of both CMV infection and matching HLA type were provided by public TCR beta signatures. Study findings and constraints: The ex vivo response was dominated by HLA-C-restricted CMV-specific TCR beta clonotypes. Carriers of CMV and the relevant HLA type were discriminated by public TCR beta frequency.

This clonotype was recorded a few times. The antigen is undetermined. TCRdb re-called the reads through MiXCR, storing one row per CDR3 protein. Counted here are about 920,000 distinct CDR3 sequences, 31% occurring once; the ten biggest clones make up around 15%. Material: cultured CD8+ T cells from PBMCs, obtained from culture after CMV antigen stimulation. This TCR was sampled from a human donor in good health (CMV status not recorded). Some clones in this sample may be carry-over from other donors' samples.

CDR3 protein: CATYRDGSYEQYF. Here the CDR3 DNA reads TGTGCCACGTACCGGGACGGCTCCTACGAGCAGTACTTC. The chain combines TRBV10-3 with TRBJ2-7; D may correspond to TRBD1 or TRBD2 (5 bases each). The length of the CDR3 is 13 residues. Trimming removed 10 bases from V and 0 bases from J, with 13 bases in between. The germline V gene encodes CDR1 ENHRY and CDR2 SYGVKD.